This TCR beta chain stems from a study of PD-L1 blockade in urothelial cancer. The wider study: T cell content in blood samples showed a median of 141,255.

V shed 5 bases, J shed 3 bases, and the junction held 4 bases outside the gene matches. Germline loops: CDR1 MDHEN, CDR2 SYDVKM. The CDR3 is 14 residues long. Time point here: peripheral blood 6 weeks after treatment start. Sample numbers ranged from 1 to 8 per patient, encompassing pretreatment and on-treatment collections. With regard to this clone: Other DNA variants within this sample encode the same CDR3.

Measured with immunoSEQ multiplex PCR; TCRdb has only the in-frame clones, and not every one. Among roughly 120,000 clones, 85% to 90% were seen once, and the ten largest hold 1.7%. The material sequenced was PBMCs, taken around atezolizumab (anti-PD-L1) treatment. This receptor was taken from a man in his 60s with urothelial cancer. The chain recombines TRBV28 with TRBJ2-7, with 10 bases that match TRBD2. CDR3 sequence (DNA): TGTGCCAGCAGTCTCATAGCGGGAGGCTACGAGCAGTACTTC. Translated: CASSLIAGGYEQYF.